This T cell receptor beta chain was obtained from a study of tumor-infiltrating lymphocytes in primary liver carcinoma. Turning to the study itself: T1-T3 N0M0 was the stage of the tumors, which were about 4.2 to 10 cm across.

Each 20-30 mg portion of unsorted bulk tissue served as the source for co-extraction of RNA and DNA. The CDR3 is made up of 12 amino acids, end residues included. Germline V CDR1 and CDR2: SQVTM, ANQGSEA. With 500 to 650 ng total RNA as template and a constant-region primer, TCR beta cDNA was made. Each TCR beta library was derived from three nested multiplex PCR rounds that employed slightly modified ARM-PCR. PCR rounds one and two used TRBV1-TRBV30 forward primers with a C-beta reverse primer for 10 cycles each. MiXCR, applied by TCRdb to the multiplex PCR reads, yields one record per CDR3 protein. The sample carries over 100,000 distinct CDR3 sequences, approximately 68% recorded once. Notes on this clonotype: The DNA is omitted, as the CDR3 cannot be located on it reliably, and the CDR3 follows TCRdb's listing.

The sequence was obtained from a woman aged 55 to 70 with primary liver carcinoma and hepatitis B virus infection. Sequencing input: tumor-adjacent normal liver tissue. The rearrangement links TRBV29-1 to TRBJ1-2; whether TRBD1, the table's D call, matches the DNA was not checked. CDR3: CSVGTGIYGYIF.